One T cell receptor (beta chain) is described in this entry. TCRdb independently ran MiXCR on the RT-PCR reads; one entry per CDR3 protein. The sample carries 550,000 to 750,000 distinct CDR3 sequences, 11% to 15% recorded once. The trim removed 5 bases at V and 2 bases at J, leaving 9 bases unmatched. CDR1 is SEHNR, CDR2 FQNEAQ, per germline (reference sequence). The CDR3 length is 16 residues. This sequence joins TRBV7-9 and TRBJ2-3, with 8 bases matching TRBD2. This TCR was recovered from a female donor in good health, serving as a healthy control. Material: memory CD4+ T cells from blood. In DNA form, the CDR3 reads TGTGCCAGCAGCCGCGGGAGGCGGACCTCCACAGATACGCAGTATTTT. Amino acid sequence: CASSRGRRTSTDTQYF.